This entry concerns a single T cell receptor beta chain. Antigen specificity is unknown. This specimen comes from a study of T-cell reconstitution after alpha-beta-depleted transplantation in children. This CDR3 contains 18 residues. The V gene end was trimmed by 3 bases and the J gene end by 4 bases; junction bases not matched to a gene: 15. Germline CDR1 SGHAT, CDR2 FQNNGV. Unique molecular identifiers tagged the TCRbeta library. TCRdb redid the calling of the PCR reads with MiXCR, one entry per CDR3 protein. There are a few hundred thousand distinct CDR3 sequences in the sample; roughly 15% occur only once, and over 25% lies in the top ten. Study-wide points: A year post-transplant, T-cell counts and diversity derived mostly from newly produced T cells. Alpha-beta T cells about two months after transplant reportedly derived from several hundred expanded graft clones.

The TCR sequence derives from a boy in the first two years of life who had a stem cell transplant for Wiskott-Aldrich syndrome, so the T cells may come from the graft donor. The chain joins TRBV11-2 to TRBJ2-7; 10 nucleotides line up with TRBD2. This material consisted of PBMCs, mostly from graft donor cells, taken 360 days after TCRalphabeta/CD19-depleted stem cell transplant. Here the CDR3 DNA reads TGTGCCAGCAGCTTCGGCCGCGGGTGGCTAGCGGGAGAGTACGAGCAGTACTTC. It codes for CASSFGRGWLAGEYEQYF.